This is a list of T cell receptor beta chains from one sample in a study of CD8+ T cells in alopecia areata. Clones were sequenced by immunoSEQ multiplex PCR, and TCRdb holds only the in-frame ones, with some missing. The data hold about 140,000 clones, with 45% to 60% observed a single time. Sequences were derived from CD8+ T cells sorted from blood, sampled at week 4, from a patient treated with tofacitinib. The source is a human donor with alopecia areata. The conserved cysteine and the conserved F or W are not part of the CDR3 here. D genes are given only for firm matches.

J	V	D	CDR3
TRBJ1-1	TRBV7-6	NA	ASRSQGTEAF
TRBJ1-1	TRBV7-9	TRBD1	ASSLLGQANTEAF
TRBJ2-1	TRBV2	NA	ASSDERPAYYNEQF
TRBJ2-1	TRBV10-3	TRBD2	AIRSSGRDEQF
TRBJ1-1	TRBV30	NA	AWSVGDTEAF
TRBJ2-5	TRBV6-5	NA	ASSYDAEETQY
TRBJ1-1	TRBV29-1	NA	SVEGAGEAF
TRBJ2-3	TRBV5-6	TRBD2	ASSWTSGGPDTQY
TRBJ1-1	TRBV5-6	NA	ASSLLGDSTEAF
TRBJ2-6	TRBV7-6	TRBD1	ASSATGGAGANVLT
TRBJ2-3	TRBV13	NA	ASSPTTDTQY
TRBJ2-7	TRBV2	NA	ASSEADPGGAYEQY